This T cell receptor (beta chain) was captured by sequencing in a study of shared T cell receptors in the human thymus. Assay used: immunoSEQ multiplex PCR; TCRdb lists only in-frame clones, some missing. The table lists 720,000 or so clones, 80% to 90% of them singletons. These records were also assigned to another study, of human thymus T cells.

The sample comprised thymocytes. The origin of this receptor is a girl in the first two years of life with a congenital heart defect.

In DNA, the CDR3 is TGTGCCAGCAGCCCTGGGACTAGCGAGACATACAATGAGCAGTTCTTC. Encoded protein: CASSPGTSETYNEQFF. This chain connects TRBV7-3 to TRBJ2-1; 10 nucleotides align to TRBD2. V dropped 5 bases and J dropped 4; count of bases not matched to a gene: 8. Germline-derived CDR1 and CDR2 are SGHTA and FQGTGA. The CDR3 length is 16 residues.